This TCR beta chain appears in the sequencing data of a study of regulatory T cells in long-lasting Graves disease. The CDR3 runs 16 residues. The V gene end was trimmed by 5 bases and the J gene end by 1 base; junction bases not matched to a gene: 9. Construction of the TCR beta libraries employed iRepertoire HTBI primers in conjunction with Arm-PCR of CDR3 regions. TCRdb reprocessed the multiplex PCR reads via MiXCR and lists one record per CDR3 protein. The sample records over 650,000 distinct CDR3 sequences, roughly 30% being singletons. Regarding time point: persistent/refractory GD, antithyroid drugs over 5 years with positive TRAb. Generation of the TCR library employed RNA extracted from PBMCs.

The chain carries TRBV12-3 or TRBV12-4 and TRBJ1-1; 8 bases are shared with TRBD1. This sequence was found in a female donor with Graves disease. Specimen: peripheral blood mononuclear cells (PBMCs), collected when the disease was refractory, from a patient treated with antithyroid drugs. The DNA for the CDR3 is TGTGCCAGCAGTCGGGGACAGGACAGGAGGAACACTGAAGCTTTCTTT. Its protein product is CASSRGQDRRNTEAFF.